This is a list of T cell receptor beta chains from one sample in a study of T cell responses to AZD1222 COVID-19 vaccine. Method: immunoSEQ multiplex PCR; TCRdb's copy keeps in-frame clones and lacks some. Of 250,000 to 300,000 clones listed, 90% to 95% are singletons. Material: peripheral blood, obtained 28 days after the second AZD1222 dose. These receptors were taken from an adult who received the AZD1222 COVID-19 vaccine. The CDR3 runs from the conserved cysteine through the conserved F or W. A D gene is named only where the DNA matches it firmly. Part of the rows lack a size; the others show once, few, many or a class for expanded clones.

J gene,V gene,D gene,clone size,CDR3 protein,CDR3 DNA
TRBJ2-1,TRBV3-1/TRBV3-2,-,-,CASSQDRGLVYNEQFF,TGTGCCAGCAGCCAAGATCGGGGACTGGTCTACAATGAGCAGTTCTTC
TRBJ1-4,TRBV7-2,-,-,CASSLMGRSEKLFF,TGTGCCAGCAGCTTAATGGGGAGAAGTGAAAAACTGTTTTTT
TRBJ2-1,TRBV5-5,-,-,CASSRRGNEQFF,TGTGCCAGCAGCCGGCGGGGCAATGAGCAGTTCTTC
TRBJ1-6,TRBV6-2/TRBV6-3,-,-,CASSYGRVANSPLHF,TGTGCCAGCAGTTACGGCAGGGTGGCGAATTCACCCCTCCACTTT
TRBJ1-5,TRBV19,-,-,CASSSRAVGHQPQHF,TGTGCCAGTAGTTCTCGCGCCGTGGGGCATCAGCCCCAGCATTTT
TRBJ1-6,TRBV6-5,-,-,CASSYGRTLNSPLHF,TGTGCCAGCAGTTACGGGAGGACCCTTAATTCACCCCTCCACTTT
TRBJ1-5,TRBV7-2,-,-,CASSLARAGQPQHF,TGTGCCAGCAGCTTAGCCAGGGCTGGCCAGCCCCAGCATTTT
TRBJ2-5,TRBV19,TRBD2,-,CASSIGGTPQETQYF,TGTGCCAGTAGTATCGGGGGGACTCCGCAAGAGACCCAGTACTTC
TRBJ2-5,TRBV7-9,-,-,CASSSGHKETQYF,TGTGCCAGCAGCTCTGGCCACAAGGAGACCCAGTACTTC
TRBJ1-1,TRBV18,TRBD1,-,CASSPPWTGGGTEAFF,TGTGCCAGCTCACCACCCTGGACAGGGGGGGGAACTGAAGCTTTCTTT
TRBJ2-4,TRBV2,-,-,CASSPDTGKNIQYF,TGTGCCAGCAGCCCAGACACGGGCAAAAACATTCAGTACTTC
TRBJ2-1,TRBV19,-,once,CASTPGRRVNEQFF,TGTGCCAGTACCCCCGGACGGAGGGTCAATGAGCAGTTCTTC
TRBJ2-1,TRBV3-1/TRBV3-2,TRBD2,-,CASTIAGNLMNEQFF,TGTGCCAGCACTATAGCGGGAAACCTAATGAATGAGCAGTTCTTC
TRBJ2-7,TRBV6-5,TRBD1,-,CASSLGTGGYEQYF,TGTGCCAGCAGCCTTGGGACAGGGGGGTACGAGCAGTACTTC
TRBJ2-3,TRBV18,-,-,CASSPYRQRTDTQYF,TGTGCCAGCTCCCCATATCGACAACGCACAGATACGCAGTATTTT
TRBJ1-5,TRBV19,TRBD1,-,CASSIDRGQDQPQHF,TGTGCCAGTAGTATAGATCGGGGACAGGATCAGCCCCAGCATTTT
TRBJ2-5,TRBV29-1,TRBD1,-,CSVKTGEETQYF,TGCAGCGTTAAGACAGGGGAAGAGACCCAGTACTTC
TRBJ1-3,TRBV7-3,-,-,CASSSDPGNTIYF,TGTGCCAGCAGCTCGGACCCAGGAAACACCATATATTTT
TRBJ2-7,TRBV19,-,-,CASSFRATYEQYF,TGTGCCAGTAGTTTCAGGGCCACCTACGAGCAGTACTTC
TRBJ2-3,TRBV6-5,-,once,CASSSGGLGTDTQYF,TGTGCCAGCAGCTCAGGGGGACTGGGCACAGATACGCAGTATTTT
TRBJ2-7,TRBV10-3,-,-,CAISESLQVYEQYF,TGTGCCATCAGTGAGTCCCTACAGGTCTACGAGCAGTACTTC
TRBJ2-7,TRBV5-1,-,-,CASSLVEGRPYEQYF,TGCGCCAGCAGCCTTGTGGAGGGACGCCCCTACGAGCAGTACTTC
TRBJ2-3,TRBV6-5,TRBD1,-,CASSYSTGGADTQYF,TGTGCCAGCAGTTACTCGACAGGGGGCGCAGATACGCAGTATTTT
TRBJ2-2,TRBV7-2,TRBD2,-,CASSLWGGSSVGGELFF,TGTGCCAGCAGCTTATGGGGGGGTTCATCAGTAGGCGGGGAGCTGTTTTTT
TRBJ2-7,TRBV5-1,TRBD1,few,CASRTGTGGGEQYF,TGCGCCAGCAGAACTGGGACAGGGGGCGGCGAGCAGTACTTC
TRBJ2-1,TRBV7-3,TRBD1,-,CASSSGTGGYNEQFF,TGTGCCAGCAGCTCCGGGACAGGGGGCTACAATGAGCAGTTCTTC
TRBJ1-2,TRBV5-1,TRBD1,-,CASSLGQGDGYTF,TGCGCCAGCAGCCTCGGACAGGGGGATGGCTACACCTTC
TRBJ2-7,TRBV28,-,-,CASSFTGYEQYF,TGTGCCAGCAGTTTTACAGGGTACGAGCAGTACTTC
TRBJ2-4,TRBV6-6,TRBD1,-,CASSLGQGKNIQYF,TGTGCCAGCAGTCTGGGACAGGGGAAAAACATTCAGTACTTC
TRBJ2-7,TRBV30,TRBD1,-,CAWRNRGSYEQYF,TGTGCCTGGAGGAACAGGGGTTCCTACGAGCAGTACTTC
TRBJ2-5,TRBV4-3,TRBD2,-,CASSQEKGLAGKETQYF,TGCGCCAGCAGCCAAGAGAAGGGACTAGCGGGAAAGGAGACCCAGTACTTC
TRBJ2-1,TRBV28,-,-,CASRGSYNEQFF,TGTGCCAGCAGGGGCTCCTACAATGAGCAGTTCTTC
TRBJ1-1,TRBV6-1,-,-,CASSEVGTEAFF,TGTGCCAGCAGTGAAGTAGGCACTGAAGCTTTCTTT
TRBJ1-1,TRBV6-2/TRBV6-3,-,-,CASSPKRGPEAFF,TGTGCCAGCAGCCCCAAGCGTGGGCCTGAAGCTTTCTTT
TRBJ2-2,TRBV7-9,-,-,CASSLSQVGELFF,TGTGCCAGCAGCTTAAGTCAGGTCGGGGAGCTGTTTTTT
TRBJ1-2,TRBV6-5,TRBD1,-,CASRVGQGSGYTF,TGTGCCAGCAGAGTGGGACAGGGAAGTGGCTACACCTTC
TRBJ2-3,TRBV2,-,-,CASPRTPNTQYF,TGTGCCAGCCCTCGGACCCCAAATACGCAGTATTTT
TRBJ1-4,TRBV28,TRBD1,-,CASSPWQGGTNEKLFF,TGTGCCAGCAGTCCATGGCAGGGGGGTACTAATGAAAAACTGTTTTTT
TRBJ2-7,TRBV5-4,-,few,CASSYGTPSEQYF,TGTGCCAGCAGCTACGGGACACCCAGCGAGCAGTACTTC
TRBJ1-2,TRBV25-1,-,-,CASSVRDTWAVDGYTF,TGTGCCAGCAGTGTCCGGGACACTTGGGCGGTTGATGGCTACACCTTC
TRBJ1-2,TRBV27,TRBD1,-,CASSRTGGNYGYTF,TGTGCCAGCAGTAGAACAGGGGGCAATTATGGCTACACCTTC
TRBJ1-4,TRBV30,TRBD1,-,CAWSVSWDRGEKLFF,TGTGCCTGGAGTGTAAGCTGGGACAGGGGAGAAAAACTGTTTTTT
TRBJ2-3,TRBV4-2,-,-,CASSQDQAVSAEWLDTQYF,TGTGCCAGCAGCCAAGATCAGGCAGTCAGCGCCGAGTGGTTAGATACGCAGTATTTT
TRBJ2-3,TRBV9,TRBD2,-,CASSVVAGGGFDTQYF,TGTGCCAGCAGCGTAGTAGCGGGGGGTGGATTTGATACGCAGTATTTT
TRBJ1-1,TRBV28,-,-,CASRQGFNLVNTEAFF,TGTGCCAGCAGACAGGGTTTTAATTTGGTGAACACTGAAGCTTTCTTT
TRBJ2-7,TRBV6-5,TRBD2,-,CASSPPGLAAYEQYF,TGTGCCAGCAGTCCCCCGGGACTAGCGGCCTACGAGCAGTACTTC
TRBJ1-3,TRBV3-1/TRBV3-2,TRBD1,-,CASSQDLAGGYSGNTIYF,TGTGCCAGCAGCCAAGATTTGGCAGGGGGCTACTCTGGAAACACCATATATTTT
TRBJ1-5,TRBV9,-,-,CASSVSGIPNQPQHF,TGTGCCAGCAGCGTAAGTGGGATCCCGAATCAGCCCCAGCATTTT
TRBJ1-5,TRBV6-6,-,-,CASSFRVDGNQPQHF,TGTGCCAGCAGTTTCCGCGTGGATGGCAATCAGCCCCAGCATTTT
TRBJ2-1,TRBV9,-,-,CASTAGVSSYNEQFF,TGTGCCAGCACCGCAGGGGTCAGCTCCTACAATGAGCAGTTCTTC
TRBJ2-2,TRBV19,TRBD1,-,CASSIGQGGAGELFF,TGTGCCAGTAGTATAGGACAGGGTGGGGCCGGGGAGCTGTTTTTT